This T cell receptor (beta chain) comes out of a study of control samples from healthy donors and cancer patients. Per germline, CDR1 MDHEN and CDR2 SYDVKM. The V end was cut by 3 bases, the J end by 0 bases, with 6 bases between. The CDR3 extends over 14 amino acids. Note on this clone: This CDR3 is also generated by other DNA sequences in the sample.

Profiled with immunoSEQ multiplex PCR; TCRdb holds only in-frame clones, not every one. In the table there are more than 150,000 clones, more than 85% of which are singletons. This chain uses TRBV28 with TRBJ1-5; no definite D call. Material for sequencing was blood. The sequence came from a woman aged 25 to 39 in good health. The CDR3 spells CASSLLGSNQPQHF. CDR3 nucleotide sequence: TGTGCCAGCAGTTTGTTGGGTAGCAATCAGCCCCAGCATTTT.